This TCR beta chain was captured in a study of cytomegalovirus exposure and HLA in healthy donors. Study outcomes and limitations: Rates of TCR association differed by HLA locus in a later analysis, with DRB1 highest and HLA-C lowest.

Both 60 Vbeta primers and 13 Jbeta primers went into the PCR. In the authors' workflow: Unique TCR beta chains numbered roughly 80 million in a later analysis, with around 10 million shared. The table came from immunoSEQ multiplex PCR; TCRdb's copy has only in-frame clones and leaves some out. For V, J and clone size, that table is used; D and trimming come from the DNA. In the table there are around 250,000 clones, around nine tenths of which are singletons. Worth noting for this clone: Antigen specificity is unknown.

The donors (healthy individuals) were bone marrow donors. The CDR3 extends over 15 amino acids. V gave up 0 bases and J gave up 4 bases, with 13 bases separating them. CDR1 and CDR2 (germline): SGHRS, YFSETQ. This chain joins TRBV5-1 and TRBJ1-1; the D gene is possibly TRBD1 (5 bases). This clonotype was obtained from a girl aged 2-10 years in good health and CMV-seronegative. Sample: PBMCs. DNA for the CDR3: TGCGCCAGCAGCTTGGGGCAGGGAGGTAGCACTGAAGCTTTCTTT. Amino acid sequence: CASSLGQGGSTEAFF.